This passage covers 7 T cell receptor beta chains from one sample sequenced in a study of blood T cells in healthy people across ages. A second 7 to 11 cycle PCR used barcoded and J-beta primers. TCRdb independently ran MiXCR on the 5' RACE reads; one entry per CDR3 protein. Counted here are over 1,300,000 distinct CDR3 sequences, 45% to 70% occurring once; the ten biggest clones make up about 6.7%. Sequenced material: blood. The origin of the receptors is a man younger than 35 in good health.

The rearrangement uses TRBV12-3 or TRBV12-4 and TRBJ2-7; D call uncertain. Trimming pared 6 bases from V and 7 bases from J, leaving 10 bases between. This CDR3 is 11 amino acids long. The DNA of the CDR3 is TGTGCCAGCAGAGTTGGGTTGGAGCAGTACTTC. Encoded protein: CASRVGLEQYF.

This clonotype was counted a single time. The rearrangement joins TRBV6-5 to TRBJ2-5, with 8 bases fitting TRBD1. CDR1 MNHEY and CDR2 SVGAGI come from the germline V gene. This CDR3 is 15 amino acids long. V dropped 5 bases and J dropped 2; count of bases not matched to a gene: 7. The CDR3 region has the DNA TGTGCCAGCAGTGACCGACGGACAGGGCAAGAGACCCAGTACTTC. Translation: CASSDRRTGQETQYF.

Only one count was recorded for this clonotype. The CDR3 here is CASSGEGWQETQYF. The CDR3 DNA sequence: TGCGCCAGCAGCGGGGAGGGTTGGCAAGAGACCCAGTACTTC. This chain joins TRBV5-1 and TRBJ2-5, with TRBD2 matching over 7 bases. Germline CDR1 SGHRS, CDR2 YFSETQ. This CDR3 is 14 amino acids long. V was pared by 4 bases and J by 2 bases, with 5 bases of the junction left unmatched. Based on the CDR3 plus reference TRBV5-1 and TRBJ2-5, the full variable domain is KAGVTQTPRYLIKTRGQQVTLSCSPISGHRSVSWYQQTPGQGLQFLFEYFSETQRNKGNFPGRFSGRQFSNSRSEMNVSTLELGDSALYLCASSGEGWQETQYFGPGTRLLVL.

The chain carries TRBV4-1 and TRBJ1-2; D is perhaps TRBD1 (6 bases). V lost 0 bases and J lost 4, with 15 bases in between. Germline V gene lookup returns CDR1 MGHRA and CDR2 YSYEKL. The CDR3 has 16 residues. The CDR3, as DNA: TGCGCCAGCAGCCAAGATCTGCGGGGGGCGATCTATGGCTACACCTTC. Translated: CASSQDLRGAIYGYTF.

The gene calls are TRBV4-1 and TRBJ2-2; 14 bases are shared with TRBD2. CDR1 is MGHRA, CDR2 YSYEKL, per germline. The CDR3 length is 18 residues. After removal of 3 bases from V and 6 bases from J, the junction contained 9 bases not matched to a gene. CDR3 amino acids: CASSHPRLAGGPAGELFF. Written as DNA, the CDR3 is TGCGCCAGCAGCCATCCTCGACTAGCGGGGGGGCCAGCCGGGGAGCTGTTTTTT.

There are a few counts of this clonotype. The chain employs TRBV11-2 and TRBJ2-7; 8 nucleotides agree with TRBD2. Germline-derived CDR1 and CDR2 are SGHAT and FQNNGV. The CDR3 consists of 15 residues. V gave up 5 bases and J gave up 4 bases; unmatched junction bases: 10. The CDR3 spells CASSAAGARLYEQYF. CDR3 coding DNA: TGTGCCAGCAGCGCAGCGGGGGCCCGCCTTTACGAGCAGTACTTC.

The CDR3 loop is CASSVGSRWRITDSPLHF. Written as DNA, the CDR3 is TGTGCCAGCAGCGTAGGGTCTCGCTGGAGGATTACTGATTCACCCCTCCACTTT. V usage is TRBV9 and J usage is TRBJ1-6; D is unresolved. The ends were cut back, 0 bases at V and 8 bases at J, with 21 bases in the middle. The CDR3 contains 18 residues. Germline V gene data show CDR1 as SGDLS and CDR2 as YYNGEE. Looking up the rest from reference TRBV9 and TRBJ1-6 gives the full variable domain: DSGVTQTPKHLITATGQRVTLRCSPRSGDLSVYWYQQSLDQGLQFLIQYYNGEERAKGNILERFSAQQFPDLHSELNLSSLELGDSALYFCASSVGSRWRITDSPLHFGNGTRLTVT.